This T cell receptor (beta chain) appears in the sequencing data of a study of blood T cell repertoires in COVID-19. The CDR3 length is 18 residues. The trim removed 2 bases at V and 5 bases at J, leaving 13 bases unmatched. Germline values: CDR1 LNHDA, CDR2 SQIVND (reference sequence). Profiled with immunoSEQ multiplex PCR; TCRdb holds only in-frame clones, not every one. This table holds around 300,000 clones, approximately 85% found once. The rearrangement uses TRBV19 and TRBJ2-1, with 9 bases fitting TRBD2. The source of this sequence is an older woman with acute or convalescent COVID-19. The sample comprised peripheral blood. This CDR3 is CASSIQVGRGGADNEQFF. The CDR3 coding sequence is TGTGCCAGTAGTATACAAGTTGGGCGGGGGGGCGCGGACAATGAGCAGTTCTTC.